The 10 T cell receptor beta chains below come from one sample, sequenced in a study of blood T cell repertoires in COVID-19. The data were produced by immunoSEQ multiplex PCR, yet TCRdb's version contains in-frame clones alone and is incomplete. The data contain about 150,000 clones, roughly four fifths of them singletons. Sequencing was performed on peripheral blood. Receptors originate from an elderly man with acute or convalescent COVID-19.

The V call is TRBV19, the J call TRBJ2-2; D unclear. Germline V gene lookup returns CDR1 LNHDA and CDR2 SQIVND (reference sequence). Trimming took off 4 bases at V and 4 bases at J, with 10 bases between the two ends. CDR3 length: 14 amino acids. CDR3 residues: CASSSPVSTGELFF. The CDR3 DNA reads as TGTGCCAGTAGTAGTCCCGTATCCACCGGGGAGCTGTTTTTT.

V and J are TRBV6-5 and TRBJ1-3; no reliable D call. The length of the CDR3 is 14 residues. Per germline, CDR1 MNHEY and CDR2 SVGAGI. Trimming shortened V by 6 bases and J by 0 bases, and 9 bases separated the two germline ends. The chain's CDR3 is CASSGRGSGNTIYF. The CDR3 nucleotides read TGTGCCAGCAGCGGACGGGGCTCTGGAAACACCATATATTTT.

The CDR3 loop is CASRGPQGADYGYTF. The CDR3 nucleotides are TGTGCCAGCAGGGGACCGCAGGGGGCGGACTATGGCTACACCTTC. This chain uses TRBV6-5 with TRBJ1-2, with 8 bases that match TRBD1. This CDR3 region has 15 residues. Looked up from germline, CDR1 is MNHEY and CDR2 is SVGAGI. V lost 6 bases to trimming and J lost 3 bases; unmatched junction nucleotides: 9.

The V gene is TRBV12-5, the J gene TRBJ1-5; the D is unclear. V lost 5 bases to trimming and J lost 6 bases, with 20 bases between them. The CDR3 loop spans 16 amino acids. Germline CDR1 LGHNT, CDR2 FRNRAP. The CDR3 coding sequence is TGTGCTAGTGGTCCCCCCTCCGCGTCAGCGAGTCAGCCCCAGCATTTT. It codes for CASGPPSASASQPQHF.

The chain employs TRBV13 and TRBJ2-3; weak D call: TRBD2 (6 bases). CDR3 size: 17 residues. Per the germline V gene, CDR1 is PRHDT and CDR2 is FYEKMQ (reference sequence). The V end was cut by 5 bases, the J end by 4 bases, with 22 bases between. The CDR3 bases are TGTGCCAGCAGCCCGTCGTTGGTGGGCGGAGGGGCAGATACGCAGTATTTT. It encodes CASSPSLVGGGADTQYF.

This clone was seen more than once but under ten times. In the same sample, other DNA sequences code for this CDR3. V usage is TRBV15 and J usage is TRBJ1-2; 10 bases fit TRBD1. The V gene's germline CDR1 is LNHNV and CDR2 YYDKDF (reference sequence). This CDR3 spans 15 amino acids. The ends lost 3 bases at V and 8 bases at J; junction bases unmatched: 9. CDR3 protein: CATSRPGTGVGGYTF. CDR3 in DNA: TGTGCCACCAGCAGGCCAGGGACAGGGGTTGGGGGCTACACCTTC. The full variable domain, rest sourced from reference TRBV15 and TRBJ1-2, is DAMVIQNPRYQVTQFGKPVTLSCSQTLNHNVMYWYQQKSSQAPKLLFHYYDKDFNNEADTPDNFQSRRPNTSFCFLDIRSPGLGDTAMYLCATSRPGTGVGGYTFGSGTRLTVV.

The chain combines TRBV10-3 with TRBJ1-1, with D tentatively TRBD1 (5 bases). The CDR3 extends over 13 amino acids. Germline V gives CDR1 ENHRY, CDR2 SYGVKD. Trimming removed 4 bases from V and 5 bases from J, with 11 bases in between. CDR3 in amino acids: CAISGGGMTEAFF. CDR3 DNA: TGTGCCATCAGTGGCGGGGGAATGACTGAAGCTTTCTTT.

The genes are TRBV30 and TRBJ1-2; TRBD1 is a possible D gene (6 bases). This CDR3 is 16 amino acids long. Germline CDR1 is GTSNPN and CDR2 is SVGIG (reference sequence). V was shortened by 1 base and J by 0 bases, with 15 bases between the two germline ends. As DNA, the CDR3 is TGTGCCTGGAGTGCCACTCAGGGGTGGGCTAACTATGGCTACACCTTC. Translating it yields CAWSATQGWANYGYTF.

The chain employs TRBV6-5 and TRBJ2-7, with D perhaps matching TRBD1 (6 bases). The V end was cut by 7 bases, the J end by 0 bases, with 13 bases between. The CDR3 contains 14 residues. CDR1 is MNHEY and CDR2 is SVGAGI in the germline V gene. CDR3 coding DNA: TGTGCCAGCACGCCGACAGGTAGCTCCTACGAGCAGTACGTC. Translation: CASTPTGSSYEQYV.

V and J are TRBV9 and TRBJ2-3; 11 bases fit TRBD2. The CDR3 totals 16 residues. Trimming at V came to 3 bases and at J to 3 bases, leaving 6 bases not matched to a gene. Germline loops: CDR1 SGDLS, CDR2 YYNGEE. Here the CDR3 reads CASSAVLAGVTDTQYF. CDR3 DNA: TGTGCCAGCAGCGCCGTACTAGCGGGGGTAACAGATACGCAGTATTTT.